The clone carrying this T cell receptor beta chain was recorded at least ten times. Its antigen is unidentified. The data were obtained in a study of breast tumors, draining lymph nodes, adjacent tissues. Study outcomes and limitations: That most tumor T cells come from lymph nodes remained unproven.

Trimming took 5 bases from V and 5 from J; bases not matched to a gene: 6. The CDR3 extends over 14 amino acids. Germline V CDR1 and CDR2: SGHRS, YFSETQ. TCRdb re-called the multiplex PCR reads through MiXCR, storing one row per CDR3 protein. The top ten hold under 55% of the sample, which has about 13,000 distinct CDR3 sequences, around 57% seen once. This chain connects TRBV5-1 to TRBJ2-5, with 10 bases that match TRBD1. This clonotype was sampled from a female donor with breast cancer. Some clones in this sample may be carry-over from other donors' samples. The sequencing input was tumor-adjacent breast tissue. CDR3: CASRRTGGQETQYF. The DNA for the CDR3 is TGCGCCAGCAGACGGACAGGGGGGCAGGAGACCCAGTACTTC.